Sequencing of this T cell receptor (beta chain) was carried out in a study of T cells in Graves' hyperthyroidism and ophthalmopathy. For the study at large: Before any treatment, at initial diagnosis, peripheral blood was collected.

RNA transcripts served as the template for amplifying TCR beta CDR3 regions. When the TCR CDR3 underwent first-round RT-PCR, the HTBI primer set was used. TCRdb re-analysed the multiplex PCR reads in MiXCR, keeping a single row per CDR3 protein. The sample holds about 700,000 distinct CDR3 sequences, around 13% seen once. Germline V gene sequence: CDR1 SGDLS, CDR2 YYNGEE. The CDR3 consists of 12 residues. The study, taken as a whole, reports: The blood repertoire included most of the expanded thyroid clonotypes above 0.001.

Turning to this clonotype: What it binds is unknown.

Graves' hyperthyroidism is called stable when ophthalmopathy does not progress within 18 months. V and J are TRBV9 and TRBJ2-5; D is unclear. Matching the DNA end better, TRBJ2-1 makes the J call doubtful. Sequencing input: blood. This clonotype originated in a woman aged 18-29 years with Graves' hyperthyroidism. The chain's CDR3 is CASSPGSQTQFF. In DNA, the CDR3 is TGTGCCAGCAGCCCCGGGTCCCAGACCCAGTTCTTC.